The entry that follows covers one T cell receptor beta chain sequence. This CDR3 is built from 13 residues. The germline gives CDR1 SGHDT, CDR2 YYEEEE. Trimming cost V 2 bases and J 4 bases, with 9 bases left between them. This specimen comes from a study of blood T cell repertoires in COVID-19. Overall study: The United States, Italy and Spain were the sources of the acute and convalescent COVID-19 samples. Nucleic acid was either cDNA or gDNA, and it came from T cells, B-cell-depleted T cells, or PBMCs.

The assay was immunoSEQ multiplex PCR, and TCRdb's table has in-frame clones only and misses some. The sample consists of around 94,000 clones, about 86% of them appearing once. Material: peripheral blood. This receptor was obtained from a man between 60 and 75 years old with acute or convalescent COVID-19. The V call is TRBV5-6, the J call TRBJ1-2; no clear D gene. As DNA, the CDR3 is TGTGCCAGCAGCTTAAGCCAACTCTATGGCTACACCTTC. Protein sequence: CASSLSQLYGYTF.